Listed here are 29 T cell receptor beta chains from one sample, sequenced in a study of T cells in localized non-small cell lung cancer. Sequenced by immunoSEQ multiplex PCR; TCRdb stores in-frame clones only, minus some. The sample yields roughly 77,000 clones, 85% to 90% seen once. The material sequenced was peripheral blood, taken before any cancer treatment. All receptors come from a woman between 35 and 75 years old with stage I squamous cell lung carcinoma.

This chain joins TRBV10-1 and TRBJ1-1, with TRBD1 matching over 10 bases. CDR1 and CDR2 (germline): WNHNN, SYGVQD (reference sequence). This CDR3 is built from 17 residues. The V and J ends lost 7 bases and 1 base, in that order; junction bases with no gene match: 12. In DNA form, the CDR3 reads TGCGCCAGCACCCCGGGACAGGGGAACGTTTGGAACACTGAAGCTTTCTTT. This gives the protein CASTPGQGNVWNTEAFF.

V and J are TRBV10-2 and TRBJ2-7; 10 bases are a match to TRBD1. CDR1 is WSHSY, CDR2 SAAADI, per germline. This CDR3 is built from 13 residues. V lost 6 bases and J lost 5; bases outside the gene matches: 4. The CDR3 region is CASRVTGGNEQYF. CDR3 DNA sequence: TGCGCCAGCAGGGTGACAGGGGGCAACGAGCAGTACTTC.

The DNA of the CDR3 is TGTGCCACCAGCAGAGTTTCAGGGGTCGGAGCGGATGAGCAGTTCTTC. It encodes CATSRVSGVGADEQFF. This sequence joins TRBV15 and TRBJ2-1, with TRBD1 as a possible D gene (6 bases). V was trimmed by 1 base and J by 8 bases, leaving 18 bases between them. CDR3 size: 16 residues. Germline V gives CDR1 LNHNV, CDR2 YYDKDF (reference sequence).

CDR3 amino acids: CASRTTDNSNQPQHF. CDR3 in DNA: TGTGCCAGTAGAACGACGGACAATAGCAATCAGCCCCAGCATTTT. The rearrangement joins TRBV19 to TRBJ1-5; maybe TRBD1 (5 bases). This CDR3 is built from 15 residues. V gave up 6 bases and J gave up 0 bases, with 12 bases separating them. The germline V gene encodes CDR1 LNHDA and CDR2 SQIVND (reference sequence).

V and J are TRBV5-1 and TRBJ1-1; the D is unclear. Germline CDR1 is SGHRS and CDR2 is YFSETQ. Between the trimmed V and J ends, which lost 3 bases and 3 bases, there was a span of 12 bases. The CDR3 spans 14 residues. CDR3 sequence: CASSSLTADTEAFF. CDR3 coding DNA: TGCGCCAGCAGCTCATTGACGGCAGACACTGAAGCTTTCTTT. Full variable domain (outside the CDR3, taken from reference TRBV5-1 and TRBJ1-1): KAGVTQTPRYLIKTRGQQVTLSCSPISGHRSVSWYQQTPGQGLQFLFEYFSETQRNKGNFPGRFSGRQFSNSRSEMNVSTLELGDSALYLCASSSLTADTEAFFGQGTRLTVV.

The chain joins TRBV6-5 to TRBJ1-2; 10 bases are shared with TRBD1. The CDR3 length is 15 residues. V dropped 5 bases and J dropped 3; count of bases not matched to a gene: 6. Germline CDR1 MNHEY, CDR2 SVGAGI. CDR3 region: CASSNRQGAHYGYTF. The CDR3 DNA sequence: TGTGCCAGCAGTAATAGACAGGGGGCCCACTATGGCTACACCTTC.

The chain couples TRBV10-2 to TRBJ2-7; no firm D call. The CDR3 loop spans 13 amino acids. Per the germline V gene, CDR1 is WSHSY and CDR2 is SAAADI. Trimming took 8 bases from V and 3 from J, leaving 14 bases between them. The CDR3 DNA reads TGCGCCAGCCTCCCCACGAGTAGCTACGAGCAGTACTTC. Encoded protein: CASLPTSSYEQYF.

V usage is TRBV7-9 and J usage is TRBJ2-7, with D perhaps TRBD2 (5 bases). CDR3 size: 12 residues. The ends were cut back, 8 bases at V and 6 bases at J, with 14 bases in the middle. Germline CDR1 and CDR2: SEHNR and FQNEAQ (reference sequence). CDR3: CASAGVSGEQYF. In DNA, the CDR3 is TGTGCCAGCGCCGGGGTTTCGGGCGAGCAGTACTTC. Drawing the rest from reference TRBV7-9 and TRBJ2-7, the complete variable domain is DTGVSQNPRHKITKRGQNVTFRCDPISEHNRLYWYRQTLGQGPEFLTYFQNEAQLEKSRLLSDRFSAERPKGSFSTLEIQRTEQGDSAMYLCASAGVSGEQYFGPGTRLTVT.

The rearrangement links TRBV15 to TRBJ2-3; 8 nucleotides align to TRBD1. J gave up 3 bases and V 3 bases, and 2 bases lay outside the gene matches. The CDR3 spans 14 residues. CDR1 is LNHNV and CDR2 is YYDKDF in the germline V gene (reference sequence). The CDR3 protein is CATSRTGETDTQYF. The CDR3 coding sequence is TGTGCCACCAGCAGGACAGGGGAAACAGATACGCAGTATTTT.

This chain joins TRBV2 and TRBJ1-1, with a possible D match to TRBD1 (6 bases). Germline V CDR1 and CDR2: SNHLY, FYNNEI. Trimming pared 7 bases from V and 0 bases from J, leaving 12 bases between. CDR3 length equals 14 residues. CDR3 sequence (DNA): TGTGCCAGCAATACGGGACATGTGAACACTGAAGCTTTCTTT. It encodes CASNTGHVNTEAFF.

Comment on this clone: Other DNA sequences within the sample encode an identical CDR3. The chain couples TRBV7-9 to TRBJ1-2; 7 bases fit TRBD1. Per the germline V gene, CDR1 is SEHNR and CDR2 is FQNEAQ (reference sequence). The length of the CDR3 is 13 residues. The ends lost 8 bases at V and 4 bases at J; junction bases unmatched: 7. The CDR3 here is CASQKGGGYGYTF. The CDR3 coding sequence is TGTGCCAGCCAGAAAGGGGGCGGCTATGGCTACACCTTC.

This clone showed up just once. The V gene is TRBV4-1, the J gene TRBJ2-3, with D perhaps given as TRBD1 or TRBD2 (5 bases each). Germline V gene sequence: CDR1 MGHRA, CDR2 YSYEKL. The ends were cut back, 5 bases at V and 0 bases at J, with 9 bases in the middle. The CDR3 is 14 amino acids. The CDR3 reads CASSGTTSTDTQYF. The DNA of the CDR3 is TGCGCCAGCAGCGGGACCACTAGCACAGATACGCAGTATTTT.

This clone was found a few times. Written as DNA, the CDR3 is TGTGCCACCCGGACAGGGGGACTCTCCTACGAGCAGTACTTC. This encodes CATRTGGLSYEQYF. V and J are TRBV7-9 and TRBJ2-7, with 10 nucleotides matching TRBD1. From germline, CDR1 is SEHNR and CDR2 FQNEAQ (reference sequence). The CDR3 totals 14 residues. V lost 10 bases to trimming and J lost 0 bases; unmatched junction nucleotides: 6.

Concerning this clone: The junction shows a germline mismatch at one end, possibly a read error. The chain combines TRBV6-5 with TRBJ2-1, with a possible D match to TRBD1 (6 bases). Per germline, CDR1 MNHEY and CDR2 SVGAGI. The CDR3 is made up of 12 amino acids. The CDR3 loop is CASSYQGQERFF. DNA of the CDR3: TGTGCCAGCAGTTACCAGGGGCAGGAGCGGTTCTTC.

This chain connects TRBV6-1 to TRBJ1-2, with no clear D. Germline V gene sequence: CDR1 MNHNS, CDR2 SASEGT. The CDR3 is made up of 14 amino acids. Trimming removed 2 bases at V and 4 bases at J, with 11 bases between. Written as DNA, the CDR3 is TGTGCCAGCAGTGAAATGTCCAGCGTCTATGGCTACACCTTC. It yields the protein CASSEMSSVYGYTF.

The chain is built from TRBV9 and TRBJ1-1; no clear D. V was clipped by 3 bases and J by 0 bases, with 12 bases between them. The CDR3 spans 15 residues. Germline V gives CDR1 SGDLS, CDR2 YYNGEE. In DNA, the CDR3 is TGTGCCAGCAGCGCCACGGGAAATCTGAACACTGAAGCTTTCTTT. It encodes CASSATGNLNTEAFF.

This chain uses TRBV9 with TRBJ2-1; D unresolved. The CDR3 has 15 residues. Germline CDR1 and CDR2: SGDLS and YYNGEE. V shed 4 bases and J shed 0 bases, with 11 bases lying between them. The chain's CDR3 is CASSQAPGSYNEQFF. The CDR3 nucleotides read TGTGCCAGCAGCCAAGCCCCCGGCTCCTACAATGAGCAGTTCTTC. Based on the CDR3 plus reference TRBV9 and TRBJ2-1, the full variable domain is DSGVTQTPKHLITATGQRVTLRCSPRSGDLSVYWYQQSLDQGLQFLIQYYNGEERAKGNILERFSAQQFPDLHSELNLSSLELGDSALYFCASSQAPGSYNEQFFGPGTRLTVL.

The J gene is TRBJ2-5, the V gene TRBV7-9; 9 bases map to TRBD1. J gave up 2 bases and V 5 bases, and 3 bases lay outside the gene matches. Per the germline V gene, CDR1 is SEHNR and CDR2 is FQNEAQ (reference sequence). The CDR3 covers 14 residues. CDR3 amino acids: CASSLGQGQETQYF. DNA of the CDR3: TGTGCCAGCAGCCTGGGACAGGGACAAGAGACCCAGTACTTC.

This clone was recorded once. The chain links TRBV5-1 to TRBJ1-2; tentative D call: TRBD1 (6 bases). Trimming removed 5 bases from V and 8 bases from J, with 13 bases in between. CDR1 and CDR2 from the germline V gene are SGHRS and YFSETQ. The CDR3 is made up of 12 amino acids. CDR3 region: CASSPGQQGYTF. Written as DNA, the CDR3 is TGCGCCAGCAGTCCGGGACAACAAGGCTACACCTTC.

The chain joins TRBV5-4 to TRBJ1-2; TRBD1 is a possible D gene (6 bases). The CDR3 is 14 amino acids. V was shortened by 1 base and J by 7 bases, with 14 bases between the two germline ends. Germline V gene data show CDR1 as SGHNT and CDR2 as YYREEE (reference sequence). CDR3 DNA: TGTGCCAGCAGCTTGCCTGGGGGGGCAAGTGGCTACACCTTC. Protein: CASSLPGGASGYTF.

The chain combines TRBV7-3 with TRBJ2-1; 14 nucleotides match TRBD2. The germline gives CDR1 SGHTA, CDR2 FQGTGA. V was clipped by 5 bases and J by 0 bases; unmatched bases: 6. The CDR3 is 18 amino acids. The CDR3 nucleotides read TGTGCCAGCAGCCGGTCCGGGACTAGCGGGGGCTCCTACAATGAGCAGTTCTTC. Its protein is CASSRSGTSGGSYNEQFF.

The V call is TRBV10-3, the J call TRBJ2-7; D may match TRBD1 or TRBD2 (6 bases each). Looked up from germline, CDR1 is ENHRY and CDR2 is SYGVKD. V lost 6 bases, J lost 1 base, and 19 bases lay in between. The CDR3 consists of 16 residues. In DNA form, the CDR3 reads TGTGCCATCAGCAACGTTGGGGGGCCTAGTTCCTACGAGCAGTACTTC. Protein product: CAISNVGGPSSYEQYF.

V gene TRBV6-4 combines with J gene TRBJ2-2; perhaps TRBD2 as D (6 bases). V lost 0 bases, J lost 5 bases, and 13 bases lay in between. Germline-derived CDR1 and CDR2 are MRHNA and SNTAGT. The CDR3 has 16 residues. The CDR3, as DNA: TGTGCCAGCAGTGACTCGAGGGAGGAGGGGACCGGGGAGCTGTTTTTT. Its translation is CASSDSREEGTGELFF.

The chain joins TRBV9 to TRBJ1-1, with D possibly being TRBD1 (5 bases). This CDR3 is 14 amino acids long. Germline V lookup: CDR1 SGDLS, CDR2 YYNGEE. V dropped 4 bases and J dropped 6 bases, with 16 bases sitting between them. The CDR3 here is CASSLGPGVPEAFF. Written as DNA, the CDR3 is TGTGCCAGCAGCTTAGGGCCGGGGGTCCCTGAAGCTTTCTTT.

V and J are TRBV7-8 and TRBJ2-7; TRBD1 aligns across 7 bases. The CDR3 is 19 residues long. J lost 2 bases, V lost 3 bases, and 19 bases had no gene match. Germline loops: CDR1 SGHVS, CDR2 FQNEAQ. The CDR3 nucleotides read TGTGCCAGCAGCTTTCGAAAACATACCCAGGACAGGAGACCCTACGAGCAGTACTTC. This gives the protein CASSFRKHTQDRRPYEQYF. Using reference TRBV7-8 and TRBJ2-7 for the parts outside the CDR3, the full variable domain is GAGVSQSPRYKVAKRGQDVALRCDPISGHVSLFWYQQALGQGPEFLTYFQNEAQLDKSGLPSDRFFAERPEGSVSTLKIQRTQQEDSAVYLCASSFRKHTQDRRPYEQYFGPGTRLTVT.

The J gene is TRBJ2-5, the V gene TRBV5-6, with unresolved D. V was clipped by 4 bases and J by 1 base, with 11 bases between them. The CDR3 runs 14 residues. Per germline, CDR1 SGHDT and CDR2 YYEEEE. The CDR3 region is CASSQRRIQETQYF. The CDR3 region has the DNA TGTGCCAGCAGCCAACGTAGGATCCAAGAGACCCAGTACTTC.

The chain has TRBV5-1 and TRBJ2-2; D gene ambiguous. The V gene lost 5 bases and the J gene lost 3 bases, with 8 bases spanning the gap. Germline CDR1 is SGHRS and CDR2 is YFSETQ. CDR3 length: 13 amino acids. The CDR3 spells CASRQLDTGELFF. CDR3 sequence (DNA): TGCGCCAGCAGGCAACTCGACACCGGGGAGCTGTTTTTT. Full variable domain (missing parts from reference TRBV5-1 and TRBJ2-2): KAGVTQTPRYLIKTRGQQVTLSCSPISGHRSVSWYQQTPGQGLQFLFEYFSETQRNKGNFPGRFSGRQFSNSRSEMNVSTLELGDSALYLCASRQLDTGELFFGEGSRLTVL.

The V call is TRBV5-8, the J call TRBJ1-1, with D unclear. CDR3 size: 14 residues. V was clipped by 1 base and J by 3 bases, with 10 bases between them. Germline V gene sequence: CDR1 SGHTS, CDR2 YDEGEE. CDR3 coding DNA: TGTGCCAGCAGCTTGATGGATAAGGACACTGAAGCTTTCTTT. This sequence encodes CASSLMDKDTEAFF.

The rearrangement uses TRBV7-6 and TRBJ2-3; 13 positions match TRBD2. Germline CDR1 and CDR2: SGHVS and FNYEAQ. This CDR3 is 17 amino acids long. The V segment lost 5 bases and the J segment 1 base; nucleotides outside the gene matches: 6. In DNA, the CDR3 is TGTGCCAGCAGCCCAGGACTAGCGGGGGTTCGCACAGATACGCAGTATTTT. This gives the protein CASSPGLAGVRTDTQYF.